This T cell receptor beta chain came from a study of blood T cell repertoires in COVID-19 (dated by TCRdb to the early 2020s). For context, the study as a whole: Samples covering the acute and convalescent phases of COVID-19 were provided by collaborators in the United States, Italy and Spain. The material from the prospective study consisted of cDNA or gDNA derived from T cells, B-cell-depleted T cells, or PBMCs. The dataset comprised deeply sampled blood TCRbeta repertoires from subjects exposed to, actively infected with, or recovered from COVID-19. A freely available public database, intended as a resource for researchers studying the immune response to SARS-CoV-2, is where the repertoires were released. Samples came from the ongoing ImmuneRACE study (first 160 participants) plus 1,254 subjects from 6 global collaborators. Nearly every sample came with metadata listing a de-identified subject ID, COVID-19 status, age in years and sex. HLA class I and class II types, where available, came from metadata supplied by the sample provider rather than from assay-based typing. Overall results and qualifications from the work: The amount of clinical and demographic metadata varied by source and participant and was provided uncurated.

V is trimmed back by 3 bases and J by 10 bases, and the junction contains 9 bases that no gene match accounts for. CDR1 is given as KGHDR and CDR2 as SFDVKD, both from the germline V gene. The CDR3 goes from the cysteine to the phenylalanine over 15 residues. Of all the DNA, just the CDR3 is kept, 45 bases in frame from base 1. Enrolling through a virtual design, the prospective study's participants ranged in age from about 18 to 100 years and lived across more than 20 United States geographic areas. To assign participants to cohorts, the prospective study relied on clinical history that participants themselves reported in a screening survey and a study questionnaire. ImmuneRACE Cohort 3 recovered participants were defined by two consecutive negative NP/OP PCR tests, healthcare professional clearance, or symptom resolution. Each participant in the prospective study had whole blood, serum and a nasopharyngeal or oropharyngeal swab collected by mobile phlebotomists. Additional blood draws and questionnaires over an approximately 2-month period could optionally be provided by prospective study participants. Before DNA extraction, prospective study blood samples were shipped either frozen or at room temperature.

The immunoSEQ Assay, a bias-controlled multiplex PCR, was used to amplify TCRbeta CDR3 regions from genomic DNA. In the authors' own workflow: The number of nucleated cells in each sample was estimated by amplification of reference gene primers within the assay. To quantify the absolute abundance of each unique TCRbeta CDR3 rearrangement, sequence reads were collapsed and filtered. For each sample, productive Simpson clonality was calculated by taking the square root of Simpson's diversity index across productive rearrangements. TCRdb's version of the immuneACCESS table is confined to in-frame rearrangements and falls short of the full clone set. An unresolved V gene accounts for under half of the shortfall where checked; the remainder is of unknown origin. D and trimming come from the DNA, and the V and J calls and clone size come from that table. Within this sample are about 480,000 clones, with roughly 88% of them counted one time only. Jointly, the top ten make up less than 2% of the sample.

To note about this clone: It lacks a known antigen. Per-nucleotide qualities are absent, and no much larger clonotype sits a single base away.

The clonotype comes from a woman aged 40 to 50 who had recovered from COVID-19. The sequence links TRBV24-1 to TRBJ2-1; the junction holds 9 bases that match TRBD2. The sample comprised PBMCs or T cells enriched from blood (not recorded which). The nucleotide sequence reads TGTGCCACCAGTGATGCTGGCGGGAGGGCCTGGGAGCAGTTCTTC. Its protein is CATSDAGGRAWEQFF.